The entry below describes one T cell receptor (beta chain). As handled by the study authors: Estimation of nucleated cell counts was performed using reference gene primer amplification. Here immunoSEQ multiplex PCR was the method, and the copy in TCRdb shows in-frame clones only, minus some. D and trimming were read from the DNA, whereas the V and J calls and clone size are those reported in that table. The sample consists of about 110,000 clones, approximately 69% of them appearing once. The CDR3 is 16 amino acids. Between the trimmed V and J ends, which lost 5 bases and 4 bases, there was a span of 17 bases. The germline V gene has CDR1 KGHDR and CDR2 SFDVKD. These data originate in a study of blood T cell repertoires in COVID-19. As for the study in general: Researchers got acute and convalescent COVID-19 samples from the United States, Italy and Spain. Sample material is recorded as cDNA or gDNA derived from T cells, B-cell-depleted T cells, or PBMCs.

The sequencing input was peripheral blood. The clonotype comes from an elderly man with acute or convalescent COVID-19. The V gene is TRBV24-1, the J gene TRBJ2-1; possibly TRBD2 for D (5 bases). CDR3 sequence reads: CATSGPGAGIYNEQFF. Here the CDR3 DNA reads TGTGCCACCAGTGGTCCGGGTGCCGGGATTTACAATGAGCAGTTCTTC.